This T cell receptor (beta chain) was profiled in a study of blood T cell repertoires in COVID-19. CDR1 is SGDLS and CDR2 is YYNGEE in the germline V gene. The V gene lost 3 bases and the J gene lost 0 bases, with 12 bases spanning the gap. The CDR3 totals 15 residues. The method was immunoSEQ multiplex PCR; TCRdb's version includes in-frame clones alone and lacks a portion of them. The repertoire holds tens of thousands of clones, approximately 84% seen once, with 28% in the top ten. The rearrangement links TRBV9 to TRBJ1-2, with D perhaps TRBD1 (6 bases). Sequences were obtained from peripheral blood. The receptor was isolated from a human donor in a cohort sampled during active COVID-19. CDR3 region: CASSDRAGANYGYTF. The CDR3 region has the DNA TGTGCCAGCAGCGACAGGGCCGGGGCTAACTATGGCTACACCTTC.